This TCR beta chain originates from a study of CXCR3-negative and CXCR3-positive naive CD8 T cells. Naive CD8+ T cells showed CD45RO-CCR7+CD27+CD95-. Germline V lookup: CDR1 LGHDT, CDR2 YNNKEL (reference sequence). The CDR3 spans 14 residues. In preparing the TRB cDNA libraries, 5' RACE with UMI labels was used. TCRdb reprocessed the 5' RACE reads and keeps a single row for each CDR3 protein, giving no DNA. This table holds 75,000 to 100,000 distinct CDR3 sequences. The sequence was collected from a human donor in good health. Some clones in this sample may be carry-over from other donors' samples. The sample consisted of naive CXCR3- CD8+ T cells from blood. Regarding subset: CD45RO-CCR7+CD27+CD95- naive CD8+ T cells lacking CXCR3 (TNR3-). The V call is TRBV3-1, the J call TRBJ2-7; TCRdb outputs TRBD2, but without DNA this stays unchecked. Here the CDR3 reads CASSRLDPSYEQYF.